This T cell receptor beta chain was documented in a study of cytomegalovirus exposure and HLA in healthy donors. Study information: Earlier findings included roughly 120 million unique TCR beta sequences obtained from 150 million to 200 million T cells.

In the case of this clone: Its specificity is not known.

The CDR3 runs 15 residues. Study outcomes and limitations: At a 0.05 false discovery rate, a later analysis found some 18,000 TCR beta sequences to be associated with HLA alleles. Researchers reported in a later analysis that a missense DCLRE1C variant was tied to TCR beta V- and J-gene trimming.

The primer mix had 60 Vbeta and 13 Jbeta primers. Repertoires were generated with immunoSEQ multiplex PCR, while TCRdb's copy carries only in-frame clones and drops some. The profile shows about 190,000 clones, 80% to 85% of them singletons. The receptor was derived from a young woman in good health and CMV-seronegative. The chain has TRBV21-1 and TRBJ1-4; the tabulated D call, TRBD1, remains unverified against the DNA. TRBV21-1 is tagged as a pseudogene. Sequenced material: PBMCs. The CDR3 DNA sequence: TGTGCCAGCAGCAAAGGAGCAGGGTGCAATGAAAAACTGTTTTTT. This encodes CASSKGAGCNEKLFF.